Shown below are 28 T cell receptor beta chains from a single sample sequenced in a study of blood T cell repertoires in COVID-19. Only in-frame clones appear in the TCRdb table, and some are missing; sequencing was by immunoSEQ multiplex PCR. In the table there are about 260,000 clones, 85% to 90% of which are singletons. The material sequenced was peripheral blood. The source is a woman in her sixties with COVID-19, enrolled during active disease.

Written as DNA, the CDR3 is TGCAGCGTTGCGACAGGGGGCGGGATTTCGAACACTGAAGCTTTCTTT. Residues: CSVATGGGISNTEAFF. The rearrangement joins TRBV29-1 to TRBJ1-1, with 10 bases that match TRBD1. CDR3 length: 16 residues. V lost 4 bases, J lost 1 base, and 9 bases stayed unmatched. Germline CDR1 SQVTM, CDR2 ANQGSEA.

The chain links TRBV18 to TRBJ1-2; a possible D gene is TRBD1 (6 bases). Trimming cost V 3 bases and J 4 bases, with 12 bases left between them. This CDR3 comprises 14 residues. Germline CDR1 is KGHSH and CDR2 is LQKENI. CDR3 region: CASSPSDSLYGYTF. CDR3 DNA sequence: TGTGCCAGCTCACCGTCGGACAGCCTCTATGGCTACACCTTC.

The CDR3 sequence: CASSHPAGELFF. The CDR3 DNA reads TGTGCCAGCAGCCACCCCGCCGGGGAGCTGTTTTTT. V usage is TRBV4-2 and J usage is TRBJ2-2; D not resolved. V lost 3 bases to trimming and J lost 6 bases, with 5 bases between them. There are 12 residues in the CDR3. From germline, CDR1 is LGHNA and CDR2 YNFKEQ.

The rearrangement links TRBV27 to TRBJ1-5, with 8 bases aligning to TRBD1. Trimming cost V 3 bases and J 1 base; bases outside gene matches: 2. Germline V gene lookup returns CDR1 MNHEY and CDR2 SMNVEV (reference sequence). This CDR3 has 15 amino acids. The CDR3 region has the DNA TGTGCCAGCAGTTTTAGACAGGGGAGCAATCAGCCCCAGCATTTT. Protein: CASSFRQGSNQPQHF.

The V and J genes are TRBV6-5 and TRBJ2-6; D unclear. The CDR3 sequence is 13 residues long. Per germline, CDR1 MNHEY and CDR2 SVGAGI. V shed 5 bases and J shed 4 bases, with 6 bases lying between them. The CDR3 DNA reads TGTGCCAGCAGTCCCTTGGGGGCCAACGTCCTGACTTTC. As protein: CASSPLGANVLTF.

About this clone: Relative to the germline gene, one junction end is altered; a read error may explain this. The chain employs TRBV18 and TRBJ1-2; the D is unclear. The CDR3 is made up of 14 amino acids. From germline, CDR1 is KGHSH and CDR2 LQKENI. In nucleotides, the CDR3 is TGTGCCAGCTCCCCACAGAACTCTAACTATGGCTACACCTTC. Its protein product is CASSPQNSNYGYTF.

The rearrangement joins TRBV2 to TRBJ2-7; D gene unclear. Germline loops: CDR1 SNHLY, CDR2 FYNNEI. This CDR3 region has 15 residues. V shed 6 bases and J shed 5 bases, with 20 bases lying between them. The CDR3 reads CASRNPVLLGNEQYF. CDR3 in DNA: TGTGCCAGCAGGAACCCCGTACTGCTGGGCAACGAGCAGTACTTC. Looking up the rest from reference TRBV2 and TRBJ2-7 gives the full variable domain: EPEVTQTPSHQVTQMGQEVILRCVPISNHLYFYWYRQILGQKVEFLVSFYNNEISEKSEIFDDQFSVERPDGSNFTLKIRSTKLEDSAMYFCASRNPVLLGNEQYFGPGTRLTVT.

Remarks on this clone: The same CDR3 also results from other DNA sequences found in this sample. The chain links TRBV7-9 to TRBJ1-5; TRBD1 might be the D (6 bases). This CDR3 is 14 amino acids long. Germline V gene data show CDR1 as SEHNR and CDR2 as FQNEAQ (reference sequence). V lost 1 base to trimming and J lost 6 bases, with 10 bases between them. Here the CDR3 reads CASSLDRAGQPQHF. CDR3 DNA: TGTGCCAGCAGCTTAGACAGGGCAGGTCAGCCCCAGCATTTT.

The chain carries TRBV20-1 and TRBJ1-4; no clear D gene. The CDR3 has 11 amino acids. V lost 7 bases, J lost 5 bases, and 8 bases lay in between. From germline, CDR1 is DFQATT and CDR2 SNEGSKA (reference sequence). CDR3 region: CSVRGNEKLFF. The CDR3, as DNA: TGCAGTGTTCGGGGAAATGAAAAACTGTTTTTT.

The chain is built from TRBV30 and TRBJ2-7, with TRBD2 as a possible D gene (6 bases). Germline CDR1 and CDR2: GTSNPN and SVGIG (reference sequence). V was pared by 3 bases and J by 6 bases, with 24 bases between. This CDR3 region has 16 residues. CDR3 sequence (DNA): TGTGCCTGGAGAGACCTAGGGACTTCGACTGGCTTCGAGCAGTACTTC. It translates to CAWRDLGTSTGFEQYF. Drawing the rest from reference TRBV30 and TRBJ2-7, the complete variable domain is SQTIHQWPATLVQPVGSPLSLECTVEGTSNPNLYWYRQAAGRGLQLLFYSVGIGQISSEVPQNLSASRPQDRQFILSSKKLLLSDSGFYLCAWRDLGTSTGFEQYFGPGTRLTVT.

The table lists this clone with a few counts. The chain is built from TRBV5-1 and TRBJ2-1; TRBD2 might be the D (6 bases). V lost 0 bases and J lost 1, with 26 bases in between. CDR3 length: 21 residues. CDR1 and CDR2 (germline): SGHRS, YFSETQ. Here the CDR3 reads CASSLGVRAGLRSFSYNEQFF. Written as DNA, the CDR3 is TGCGCCAGCAGCTTGGGAGTCCGGGCGGGATTACGGAGCTTTTCCTACAATGAGCAGTTCTTC.

The chain links TRBV11-1 to TRBJ2-7; perhaps TRBD2 as D (6 bases). Trimming cost V 4 bases and J 5 bases, with 18 bases left between them. Germline V CDR1 and CDR2: SGHAT, FQDESV (reference sequence). The CDR3 is 15 residues long. This chain's CDR3 is CASSSQGRDEDEQYF. In nucleotides, the CDR3 is TGTGCCAGCAGCTCCCAAGGGCGGGATGAGGACGAGCAGTACTTC.

The chain joins TRBV28 to TRBJ2-1; 13 bases fit TRBD2. This CDR3 region has 14 residues. V shed 3 bases and J 9 bases; nucleotides not matched to a gene: 2. Germline V gene data show CDR1 as MDHEN and CDR2 as SYDVKM. The CDR3 loop is CASSFTSGRVEQFF. Here the CDR3 DNA reads TGTGCCAGCAGTTTTACTAGCGGGAGGGTTGAGCAGTTCTTC.

V and J are TRBV7-2 and TRBJ1-3; 8 nucleotides agree with TRBD1. The CDR3 is 18 residues long. V trimming: 1 base; J trimming: 2 bases; junction bases outside the gene matches: 10. Germline loops: CDR1 SGHTA, CDR2 FQGNSA. CDR3 loop: CASSLGRLDRVTGNTIYF. The CDR3 coding sequence is TGTGCCAGCAGCTTAGGGCGCTTGGACAGGGTAACTGGAAACACCATATATTTT.

In DNA form, the CDR3 reads TGTGCCAGCAGTTACTCGGGGGGTCCCAATCAGCCCCAGCATTTT. It specifies CASSYSGGPNQPQHF. The V and J genes are TRBV6-5 and TRBJ1-5, with D perhaps matching TRBD1 (5 bases). The CDR3 loop spans 15 amino acids. V shed 0 bases and J shed 3 bases, with 9 bases lying between them. Per germline, CDR1 MNHEY and CDR2 SVGAGI.

This chain joins TRBV30 and TRBJ1-2; no firm D call. Per germline, CDR1 GTSNPN and CDR2 SVGIG (reference sequence). Trimming removed 5 bases at V and 2 bases at J, with 9 bases between. The CDR3 loop spans 12 amino acids. The CDR3 bases are TGTGCCTGGGCCCCGGGGAACTATGGCTACACCTTC. Protein: CAWAPGNYGYTF.

The gene calls are TRBV27 and TRBJ2-7; 13 nucleotides line up with TRBD2. The V segment lost 6 bases and the J segment 4 bases; nucleotides outside the gene matches: 3. Germline V gene sequence: CDR1 MNHEY, CDR2 SMNVEV (reference sequence). The CDR3 runs to 14 residues. Written as DNA, the CDR3 is TGTGCCAGCAGAATGACTAGCGGGAGGTACGAGCAGTACTTC. Protein product: CASRMTSGRYEQYF.

The rearrangement uses TRBV15 and TRBJ1-2; 7 bases line up with TRBD1. The CDR3 covers 14 residues. From germline, CDR1 is LNHNV and CDR2 YYDKDF (reference sequence). V was pared by 4 bases and J by 7 bases, with 9 bases of the junction left unmatched. This chain's CDR3 is CATSISPGGAGYTF. The DNA for the CDR3 is TGTGCCACCAGCATTTCCCCAGGGGGTGCTGGCTACACCTTC.

The rearrangement joins TRBV18 to TRBJ2-1; weak D call: TRBD1 (5 bases). Trimming removed 6 bases from V and 8 bases from J, with 23 bases in between. This CDR3 has 16 amino acids. Germline V gives CDR1 KGHSH, CDR2 LQKENI. For the CDR3, the DNA is TGTGCCAGCTCCAAGGGCAGCAGGGTGAATTTAGATGAGCAGTTCTTC. Translated, it gives CASSKGSRVNLDEQFF.

The chain couples TRBV4-3 to TRBJ2-2; TRBD2 aligns across 11 bases. From germline, CDR1 is LGHNA and CDR2 YSLEER. The CDR3 sequence is 22 residues long. Trimming removed 3 bases from V and 0 bases from J; junction bases left unmatched: 18. The CDR3 nucleotides read TGCGCCAGCAGCCACCAACGCCCACCTTCTAGCGGGAGGACCGCGAACACCGGGGAGCTGTTTTTT. It yields the protein CASSHQRPPSSGRTANTGELFF.

The chain recombines TRBV10-2 with TRBJ2-1; perhaps TRBD1 as D (5 bases). The CDR3 is made up of 13 amino acids. Germline V gene sequence: CDR1 WSHSY, CDR2 SAAADI. Trimming shortened V by 7 bases and J by 1 base, and 8 bases separated the two germline ends. In DNA form, the CDR3 reads TGCGCCAGCACGACAGCATCCTACAATGAGCAGTTCTTC. Its protein product is CASTTASYNEQFF.

This chain uses TRBV14 with TRBJ1-3; 11 bases map to TRBD1. The V segment lost 5 bases and the J segment 2 bases; nucleotides outside the gene matches: 11. The length of the CDR3 is 18 residues. Germline values: CDR1 SGHDN, CDR2 FVKESK. CDR3 in DNA: TGTGCCAGCAGCTCCCGGACAGGGGGCTCCAACCCTGGAAACACCATATATTTT. Protein sequence: CASSSRTGGSNPGNTIYF.

The gene calls are TRBV24-1 and TRBJ1-2; 7 bases are shared with TRBD1. V lost 4 bases to trimming and J lost 8 bases; unmatched junction nucleotides: 12. The length of the CDR3 is 15 residues. Germline V gene data show CDR1 as KGHDR and CDR2 as SFDVKD. CDR3 in amino acids: CATSDPKTGRGGYTF. The DNA for the CDR3 is TGTGCCACCAGTGACCCAAAGACAGGGAGAGGGGGCTACACCTTC.

This clone was observed a single time. The chain is built from TRBV7-9 and TRBJ2-5, with 7 bases aligning to TRBD1. Germline assignment: CDR1 SEHNR and CDR2 FQNEAQ (reference sequence). The CDR3 is 12 amino acids. CDR3 in DNA: TGTGGTTCGGGACAGCAAGCGGAGACCCAGTACTTC. It is translated as CGSGQQAETQYF.

The chain has TRBV7-9 and TRBJ1-2; D not certain. Germline values: CDR1 SEHNR, CDR2 FQNEAQ (reference sequence). Trimming removed 5 bases from V and 2 bases from J, with 21 bases in between. The CDR3 sequence is 17 residues long. This CDR3 is CASSLHLGHADNYGYTF. In DNA form, the CDR3 reads TGTGCCAGCAGCCTACATCTTGGGCACGCCGACAACTATGGCTACACCTTC.

The chain joins TRBV24-1 to TRBJ2-6; D is ambiguous. Deletions cut 3 bases from V and 3 bases from J, with 2 bases between. Germline CDR1 reads KGHDR; CDR2 reads SFDVKD. The CDR3 extends over 13 amino acids. The CDR3 sequence: CATSDHGANVLTF. The CDR3 nucleotides are TGTGCCACCAGTGATCATGGGGCCAACGTCCTGACTTTC.

This clone has a handful of counts. In DNA, the CDR3 is TGTGCCAGCAGTGATTGGCGGATTGGGGGGGAGACCCAGTACTTC. It yields the protein CASSDWRIGGETQYF. The V gene is TRBV2, the J gene TRBJ2-5, with D perhaps TRBD2 (6 bases). The CDR3 totals 15 residues. Deletions cut 3 bases from V and 5 bases from J, with 16 bases between. Germline CDR1 is SNHLY and CDR2 is FYNNEI.

This chain joins TRBV5-4 and TRBJ2-7; a possible D gene is TRBD2 (6 bases). Trimming removed 1 base from V and 3 bases from J, with 11 bases in between. CDR3 length: 14 amino acids. CDR1 and CDR2 from the germline V gene are SGHNT and YYREEE (reference sequence). In nucleotides, the CDR3 is TGTGCCAGCAGCTTGCCCCAGGGAGGCTACGAGCAGTACTTC. Translating gives CASSLPQGGYEQYF.